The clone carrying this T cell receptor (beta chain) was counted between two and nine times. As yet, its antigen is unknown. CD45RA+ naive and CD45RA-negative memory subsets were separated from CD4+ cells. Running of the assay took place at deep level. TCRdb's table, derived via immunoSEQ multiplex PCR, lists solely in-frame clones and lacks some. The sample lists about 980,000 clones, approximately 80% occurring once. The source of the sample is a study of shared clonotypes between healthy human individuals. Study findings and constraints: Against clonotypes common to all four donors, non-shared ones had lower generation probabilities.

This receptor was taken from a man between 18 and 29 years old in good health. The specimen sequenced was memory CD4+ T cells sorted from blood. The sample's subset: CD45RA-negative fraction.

CDR3 nucleotides: TGTGCCAGTAGTAATAGAGGGGGCTACAGTAACTATGGCTACACCTTC. This translates into CASSNRGGYSNYGYTF. This sequence joins TRBV19 and TRBJ1-2, with TRBD1 identical over 7 bases. Germline CDR1 and CDR2: LNHDA and SQIVND (reference sequence). This CDR3 spans 16 amino acids. Losses at the gene ends were 4 bases for V and 1 base for J; bases not matched to a gene: 9.